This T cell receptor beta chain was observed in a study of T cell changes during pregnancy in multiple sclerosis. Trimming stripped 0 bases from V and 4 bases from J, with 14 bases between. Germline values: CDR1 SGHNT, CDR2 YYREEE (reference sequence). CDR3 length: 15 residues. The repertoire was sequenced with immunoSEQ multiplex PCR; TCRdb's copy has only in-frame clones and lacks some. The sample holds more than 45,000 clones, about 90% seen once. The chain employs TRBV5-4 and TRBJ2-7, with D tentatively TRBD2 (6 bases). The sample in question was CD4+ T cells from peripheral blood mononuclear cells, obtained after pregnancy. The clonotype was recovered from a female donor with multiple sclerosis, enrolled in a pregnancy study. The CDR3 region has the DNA TGTGCCAGCAGCTTGGGGGGGGTACGAGGGTACGAGCAGTACTTC. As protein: CASSLGGVRGYEQYF. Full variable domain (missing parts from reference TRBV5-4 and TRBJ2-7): ETGVTQSPTHLIKTRGQQVTLRCSSQSGHNTVSWYQQALGQGPQFIFQYYREEENGRGNFPPRFSGLQFPNYSSELNVNALELDDSALYLCASSLGGVRGYEQYFGPGTRLTVT.